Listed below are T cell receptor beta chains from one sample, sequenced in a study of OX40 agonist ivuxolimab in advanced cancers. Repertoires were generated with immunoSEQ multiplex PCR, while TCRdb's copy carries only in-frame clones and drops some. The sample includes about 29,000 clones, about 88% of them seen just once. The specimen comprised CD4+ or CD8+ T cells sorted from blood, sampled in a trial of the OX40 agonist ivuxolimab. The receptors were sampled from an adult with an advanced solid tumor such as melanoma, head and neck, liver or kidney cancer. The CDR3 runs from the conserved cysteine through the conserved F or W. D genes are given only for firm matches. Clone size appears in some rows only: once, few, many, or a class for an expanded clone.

CAISEGDPWDTEAFF	TGTGCCATCTCCGAGGGGGACCCCTGGGACACTGAAGCTTTCTTT	-	-	TRBV10-3	TRBJ1-1
CASSSGQVHGYTF	TGTGCCAGCAGTTCCGGACAGGTACATGGCTACACCTTC	TRBD1	-	TRBV28	TRBJ1-2
CASSHWTNDRAQETQYF	TGTGCCAGCAGTCACTGGACCAATGACAGGGCCCAAGAGACCCAGTACTTC	TRBD1	-	TRBV28	TRBJ2-5
CASSQVGDGGGQETQYF	TGTGCCAGCAGCCAAGTCGGGGACGGAGGGGGGCAAGAGACCCAGTACTTC	-	-	TRBV14	TRBJ2-5
CASSSFGDTETQYF	TGTGCCAGCAGTTCCTTCGGGGACACAGAGACCCAGTACTTC	-	few	TRBV27	TRBJ2-5
CAISELAGGYEQYF	TGTGCCATCAGTGAACTAGCGGGAGGCTACGAGCAGTACTTC	TRBD2	-	TRBV10-3	TRBJ2-7
CASSLARGEGFF	TGTGCCAGCAGCCTGGCCCGGGGGGAGGGGTTCTTC	TRBD2	-	TRBV11-2	TRBJ2-1
CASRLGPGAGYGYTF	TGTGCCAGCAGGTTAGGGCCCGGGGCTGGCTATGGCTACACCTTC	-	once	TRBV2	TRBJ1-2
CASSSTGLGQPQHF	TGTGCCAGCAGCTCGACAGGGTTGGGGCAGCCCCAGCATTTT	TRBD1	-	TRBV5-6	TRBJ1-5
CASSARGLAGKGPEQFF	TGTGCCAGCAGCGCCCGGGGACTAGCGGGAAAAGGGCCTGAGCAGTTCTTC	TRBD2	-	TRBV9	TRBJ2-1
CASSPNPGETQYF	TGTGCCAGCAGCCCGAACCCAGGGGAGACCCAGTACTTC	-	-	TRBV7-6	TRBJ2-5
CASSLAMGLAGGETQYF	TGTGCCAGCAGCTTGGCCATGGGACTAGCGGGCGGAGAGACCCAGTACTTC	TRBD2	-	TRBV5-8	TRBJ2-5
CAISEGGGQRVEAFF	TGTGCCATCAGTGAAGGGGGGGGACAGCGAGTTGAAGCTTTCTTT	TRBD1	-	TRBV10-3	TRBJ1-1
CAVTGLGSNQPQHF	TGTGCCGTTACGGGACTCGGGAGCAATCAGCCCCAGCATTTT	-	-	TRBV27	TRBJ1-5
CASSQDTGPQETQYF	TGTGCCAGCAGCCAAGATACCGGTCCCCAAGAGACCCAGTACTTC	-	-	TRBV4-2	TRBJ2-5
CASSFNSGRAWWNTGELFF	TGTGCCAGCAGCTTTAATAGCGGGAGGGCCTGGTGGAACACCGGGGAGCTGTTTTTT	TRBD2	few	TRBV11-2	TRBJ2-2
CASSLSGGARYF	TGTGCCAGCAGTTTAAGTGGAGGGGCCCGCTACTTC	-	-	TRBV28	TRBJ2-5
CASSAGVAGGLYEQYF	TGTGCCAGCAGCGCGGGCGTAGCGGGGGGGCTCTACGAGCAGTACTTC	TRBD2	-	TRBV13	TRBJ2-7
CAVKGGVYNSPLHF	TGTGCCGTCAAGGGGGGGGTCTATAATTCACCCCTCCACTTT	-	-	TRBV6-6	TRBJ1-6
CASSPLAGVVETQYF	TGTGCCAGCAGCCCCCTAGCGGGAGTGGTGGAGACCCAGTACTTC	TRBD2	-	TRBV13	TRBJ2-5
CASSGTLSTDTQYF	TGCGCCAGTTCAGGTACCCTTAGCACAGATACGCAGTATTTT	-	-	TRBV4-1	TRBJ2-3
CASSRGEAGYEQYF	TGTGCCAGCAGCCGGGGGGAGGCAGGCTACGAGCAGTACTTC	TRBD2	-	TRBV5-6	TRBJ2-7
CASSFLGGPSTDTQYF	TGTGCCAGCAGTTTCTTAGGGGGGCCATCCACAGATACGCAGTATTTT	-	-	TRBV27	TRBJ2-3
CASRDGGNYGYTF	TGTGCCAGCCGAGACGGGGGAAACTATGGCTACACCTTC	-	-	TRBV28	TRBJ1-2
CASSELGRLYNEQFF	TGTGCCAGCAGTGAGTTGGGGCGGTTGTACAATGAGCAGTTCTTC	-	once	TRBV2	TRBJ2-1
CSTLDPLFAEAFF	TGCAGCACACTCGACCCGCTCTTCGCTGAAGCTTTCTTT	-	-	TRBV29-1	TRBJ1-1
CASSLYPYEQYF	TGTGCCAGCAGCTTATATCCGTACGAGCAGTACTTC	-	-	TRBV7-3	TRBJ2-7
CASSPLGQGRETQYF	TGTGCCAGCAGTCCATTGGGACAGGGTCGGGAGACCCAGTACTTC	TRBD1	-	TRBV27	TRBJ2-5
CASSYSNYNEQFF	TGTGCCAGCAGTTACTCAAATTACAATGAGCAGTTCTTC	-	-	TRBV27	TRBJ2-1
CASIRTGTYEQYF	TGTGCCAGCATCCGGACAGGGACCTACGAGCAGTACTTC	TRBD1	-	TRBV7-9	TRBJ2-7
CASSLLQGVSYEQYF	TGTGCCAGCAGTTTACTACAGGGGGTTTCTTACGAGCAGTACTTC	TRBD1	-	TRBV27	TRBJ2-7
CASREGQGPSYEQYF	TGTGCCAGCAGGGAAGGACAGGGACCCTCCTACGAGCAGTACTTC	TRBD1	few	TRBV6-1	TRBJ2-7
CASRGGNEQFF	TGTGCCAGCAGAGGAGGCAATGAGCAGTTCTTC	-	-	TRBV2	TRBJ2-1
CASSYNTGEQFF	TGTGCCAGCAGCTACAATACTGGGGAGCAGTTCTTC	-	-	TRBV7-2	TRBJ2-1
CASSYSSGGALDTQYF	TGTGCCAGCAGTTACTCTAGCGGGGGGGCTTTAGATACGCAGTATTTT	TRBD2	-	TRBV6-5	TRBJ2-3